The 2 T cell receptor beta chains below were found in one sample sequenced in a study of blood T cell repertoires in COVID-19. Using immunoSEQ multiplex PCR, the repertoire was profiled, and TCRdb retains in-frame clones only, with some absent. The sample consists of 220,000 or so clones, around 90% of them appearing once. The sequenced sample was PBMCs or T cells enriched from blood (not recorded which). The origin of the receptors is a man aged 45 to 65 who had been exposed to COVID-19.

This clone was counted a few times. The CDR3 loop is CASSPNSGTRWGISYEQYF. CDR3 nucleotides: TGTGCCAGCAGCCCGAACTCCGGGACTAGGTGGGGAATCTCCTACGAGCAGTACTTC. The chain joins TRBV11-2 to TRBJ2-7; 8 bases are shared with TRBD2. The CDR3 contains 19 residues. V was clipped by 5 bases and J by 0 bases; unmatched bases: 18. Germline loops: CDR1 SGHAT, CDR2 FQNNGV.

The chain uses TRBV7-9 and TRBJ1-2; 9 nucleotides agree with TRBD1. V was clipped by 6 bases and J by 3 bases; unmatched bases: 5. CDR3 length: 14 residues. CDR1 SEHNR and CDR2 FQNEAQ come from the germline V gene (reference sequence). DNA for the CDR3: TGTGCCAGCAGACCACAGGGGGCCTACTATGGCTACACCTTC. This codes for CASRPQGAYYGYTF. Together with reference TRBV7-9 and TRBJ1-2, the CDR3 gives the full variable domain: DTGVSQNPRHKITKRGQNVTFRCDPISEHNRLYWYRQTLGQGPEFLTYFQNEAQLEKSRLLSDRFSAERPKGSFSTLEIQRTEQGDSAMYLCASRPQGAYYGYTFGSGTRLTVV.